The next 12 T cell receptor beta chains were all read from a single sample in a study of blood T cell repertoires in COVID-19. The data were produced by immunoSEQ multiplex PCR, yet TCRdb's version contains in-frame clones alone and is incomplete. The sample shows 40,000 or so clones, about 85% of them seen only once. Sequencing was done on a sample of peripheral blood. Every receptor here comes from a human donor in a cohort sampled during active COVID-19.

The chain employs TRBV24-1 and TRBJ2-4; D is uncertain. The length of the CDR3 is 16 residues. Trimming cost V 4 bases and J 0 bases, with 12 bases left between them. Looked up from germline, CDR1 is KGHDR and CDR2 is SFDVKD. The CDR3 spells CATSDSRGVAKNIQYF. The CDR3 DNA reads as TGTGCCACCAGTGACTCCCGAGGAGTAGCCAAAAACATTCAGTACTTC.

CDR3: CASSPSRGASYEQYF. CDR3 nucleotide sequence: TGTGCCAGCTCACCATCCAGGGGGGCCTCCTACGAGCAGTACTTC. The chain links TRBV18 to TRBJ2-7, with D maybe TRBD1 (7 bases). The CDR3 consists of 15 residues. The V gene's germline CDR1 is KGHSH and CDR2 LQKENI. The ends were cut back, 2 bases at V and 0 bases at J, with 11 bases in the middle.

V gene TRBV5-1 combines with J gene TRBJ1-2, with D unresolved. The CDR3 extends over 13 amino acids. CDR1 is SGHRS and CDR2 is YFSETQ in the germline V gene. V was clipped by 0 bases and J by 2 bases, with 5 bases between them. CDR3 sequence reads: CASSLGANYGYTF. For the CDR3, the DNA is TGCGCCAGCAGCTTGGGGGCAAACTATGGCTACACCTTC. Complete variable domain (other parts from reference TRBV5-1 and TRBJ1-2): KAGVTQTPRYLIKTRGQQVTLSCSPISGHRSVSWYQQTPGQGLQFLFEYFSETQRNKGNFPGRFSGRQFSNSRSEMNVSTLELGDSALYLCASSLGANYGYTFGSGTRLTVV.

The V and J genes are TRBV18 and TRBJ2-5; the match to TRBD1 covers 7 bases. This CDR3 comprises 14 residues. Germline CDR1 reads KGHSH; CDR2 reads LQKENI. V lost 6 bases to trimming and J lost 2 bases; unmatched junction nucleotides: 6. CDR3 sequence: CASSPTGIQETQYF. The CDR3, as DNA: TGTGCCAGCTCGCCGACAGGGATTCAAGAGACCCAGTACTTC.

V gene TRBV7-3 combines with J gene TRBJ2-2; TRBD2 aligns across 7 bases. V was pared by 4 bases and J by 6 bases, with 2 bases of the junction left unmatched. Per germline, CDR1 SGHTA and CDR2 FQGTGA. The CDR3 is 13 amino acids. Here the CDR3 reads CASSWTSPGELFF. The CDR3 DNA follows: TGTGCCAGCAGCTGGACTAGTCCCGGGGAGCTGTTTTTT.

The chain's CDR3 is CASSQGGSSGNTIYF. The CDR3 region has the DNA TGTGCCAGCAGCCAGGGGGGGAGCTCTGGAAACACCATATATTTT. The chain carries TRBV3-1 (or the pseudogene TRBV3-2) and TRBJ1-3; tentatively, D is TRBD1 (5 bases). The V and J ends lost 3 bases and 0 bases respectively, with 9 bases between them. This CDR3 comprises 15 residues. Per germline, CDR1 LGHDT and CDR2 YNNKEL (reference sequence).

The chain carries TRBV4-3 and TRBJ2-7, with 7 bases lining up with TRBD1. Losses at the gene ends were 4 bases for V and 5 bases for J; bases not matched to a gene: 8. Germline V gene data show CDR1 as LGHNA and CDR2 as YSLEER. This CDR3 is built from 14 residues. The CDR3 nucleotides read TGCGCCAGCAGCCCGGGACAGATCCATGACGAGCAGTACTTC. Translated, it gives CASSPGQIHDEQYF.

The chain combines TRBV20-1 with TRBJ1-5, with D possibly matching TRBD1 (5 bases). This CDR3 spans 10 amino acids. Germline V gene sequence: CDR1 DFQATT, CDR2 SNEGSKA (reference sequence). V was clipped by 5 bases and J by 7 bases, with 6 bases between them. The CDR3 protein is CSAGGQPQHF. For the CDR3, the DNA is TGCAGTGCTGGGGGGCAGCCCCAGCATTTT.

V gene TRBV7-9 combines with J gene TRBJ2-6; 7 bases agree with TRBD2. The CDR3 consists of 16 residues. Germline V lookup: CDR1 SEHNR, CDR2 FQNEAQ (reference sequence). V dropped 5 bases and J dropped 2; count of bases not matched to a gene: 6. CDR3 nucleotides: TGTGCCAGCAGCCCGCAAAGCGGGACTGGGGCCAACGTCCTGACTTTC. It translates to CASSPQSGTGANVLTF. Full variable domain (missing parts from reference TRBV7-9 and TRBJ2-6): DTGVSQNPRHKITKRGQNVTFRCDPISEHNRLYWYRQTLGQGPEFLTYFQNEAQLEKSRLLSDRFSAERPKGSFSTLEIQRTEQGDSAMYLCASSPQSGTGANVLTFGAGSRLTVL.

CDR3 coding DNA: TGTGCCAGTATAGGCAGGGCAAAGGACTATGGCTACACCTTC. Residues: CASIGRAKDYGYTF. This chain joins TRBV19 and TRBJ1-2; D may be TRBD1 (5 bases). Germline values: CDR1 LNHDA, CDR2 SQIVND (reference sequence). V lost 7 bases and J 3 bases, leaving 15 bases between the germline ends. CDR3 size: 14 residues.

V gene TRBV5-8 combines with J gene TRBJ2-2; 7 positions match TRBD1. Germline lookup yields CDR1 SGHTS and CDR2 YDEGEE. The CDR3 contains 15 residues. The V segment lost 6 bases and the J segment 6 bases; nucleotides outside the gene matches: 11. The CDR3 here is CASTSAGQAPGELFF. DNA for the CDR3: TGTGCCAGCACCTCTGCCGGACAGGCCCCCGGGGAGCTGTTTTTT.

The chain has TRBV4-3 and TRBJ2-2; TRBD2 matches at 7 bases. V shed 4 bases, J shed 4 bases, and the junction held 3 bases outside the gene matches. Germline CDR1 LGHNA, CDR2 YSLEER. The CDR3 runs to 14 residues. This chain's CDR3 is CASSLWGGTGELFF. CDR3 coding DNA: TGCGCCAGCAGCCTATGGGGGGGCACCGGGGAGCTGTTTTTT.